This TCR beta chain was recorded in a study of cytotoxic CD8 clonotypes in ibrutinib-treated CLL. Background on the study: The study included about 11 relapsed/refractory and fewer than 16 treatment-naive patients; about 17 had IGHV unmutated disease. Among responders, around 25 were partial and 2 complete; after median roughly 68 months, about 15 stayed remitted and roughly 12 progressed. Samples showed on average approximately 270,000 productive templates and roughly 90,000 productive rearrangements.

Note on this clone: Its antigen is unknown.

Data came from immunoSEQ multiplex PCR; TCRdb stores just in-frame clones and leaves some out. Of around 250,000 clones listed, roughly 74% are singletons. General study findings and limits: Shared public clonotypes were rare, and on treatment they either got smaller or stayed the same.

Germline V gives CDR1 SQVTM, CDR2 ANQGSEA. This CDR3 contains 14 residues. Trimming took 4 bases from V and 2 from J, leaving 11 bases between them. The J gene is TRBJ1-4, the V gene TRBV29-1; possible D gene TRBD1, 6 bases. The material sequenced was PBMCs, taken after 24 months of ibrutinib treatment. The clonotype comes from a human donor with chronic lymphocytic leukemia. CDR3 DNA sequence: TGCAGCGTTGGCAGGGGAGGCACTAATGAAAAACTGTTTTTT. Translated: CSVGRGGTNEKLFF.